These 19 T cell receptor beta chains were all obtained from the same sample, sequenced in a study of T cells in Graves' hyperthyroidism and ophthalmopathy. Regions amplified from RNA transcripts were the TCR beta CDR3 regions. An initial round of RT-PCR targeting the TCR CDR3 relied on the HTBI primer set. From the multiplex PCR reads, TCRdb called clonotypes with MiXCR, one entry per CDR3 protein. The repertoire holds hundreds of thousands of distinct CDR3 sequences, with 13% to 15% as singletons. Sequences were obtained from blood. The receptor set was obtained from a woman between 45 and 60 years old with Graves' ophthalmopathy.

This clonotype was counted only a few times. DNA of the CDR3: TGCGCCAGCAGCCAAGAAATTGGCCTGAACTATGGCTACACCTTC. This sequence encodes CASSQEIGLNYGYTF. The chain uses TRBV4-1 and TRBJ1-2; no clear D. Trimming took 0 bases from V and 2 from J, leaving 10 bases between them. Germline CDR1 reads MGHRA; CDR2 reads YSYEKL. CDR3 length equals 15 residues.

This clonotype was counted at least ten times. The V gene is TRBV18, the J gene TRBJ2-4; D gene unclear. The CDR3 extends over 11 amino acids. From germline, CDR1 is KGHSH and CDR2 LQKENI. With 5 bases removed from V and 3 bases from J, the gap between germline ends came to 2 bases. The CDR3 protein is CASSVKNIQYF. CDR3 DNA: TGTGCCAGCTCAGTCAAAAACATTCAGTACTTC.

The CDR3 region has the DNA TGTGCCAGCAGCCTCAATCGACAGGGGTGGAATGGCTACACCTTC. It specifies CASSLNRQGWNGYTF. The V call is TRBV28, the J call TRBJ1-2, with 8 positions matching TRBD1. V gave up 6 bases and J gave up 6 bases; unmatched junction bases: 12. This CDR3 is 15 amino acids long. Germline-derived CDR1 and CDR2 are MDHEN and SYDVKM.

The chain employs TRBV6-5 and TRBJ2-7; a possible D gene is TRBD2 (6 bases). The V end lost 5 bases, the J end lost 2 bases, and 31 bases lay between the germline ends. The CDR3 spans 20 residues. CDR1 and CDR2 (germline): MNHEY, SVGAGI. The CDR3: CASSLRETVRFRPLPYEQYF. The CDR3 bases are TGTGCCAGCAGTCTACGGGAGACAGTTCGTTTCAGGCCTCTTCCCTACGAGCAGTACTTC.

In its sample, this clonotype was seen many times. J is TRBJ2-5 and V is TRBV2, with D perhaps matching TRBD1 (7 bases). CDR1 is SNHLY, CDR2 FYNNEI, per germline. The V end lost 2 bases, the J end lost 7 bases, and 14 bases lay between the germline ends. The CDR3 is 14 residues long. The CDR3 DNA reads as TGTGCCAGCAGTGAACAGGGGCAGGGGGGGACCCAGTACTTC. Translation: CASSEQGQGGTQYF.

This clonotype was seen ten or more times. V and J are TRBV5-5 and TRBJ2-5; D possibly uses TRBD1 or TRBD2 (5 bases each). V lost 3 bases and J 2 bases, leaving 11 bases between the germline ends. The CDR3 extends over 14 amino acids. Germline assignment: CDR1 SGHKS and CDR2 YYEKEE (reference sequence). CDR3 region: CASSSEWGQETQYF. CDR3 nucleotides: TGTGCCAGCAGCTCCGAATGGGGGCAAGAGACCCAGTACTTC. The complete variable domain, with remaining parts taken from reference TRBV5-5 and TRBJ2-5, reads DAGVTQSPTHLIKTRGQQVTLRCSPISGHKSVSWYQQVLGQGPQFIFQYYEKEERGRGNFPDRFSARQFPNYSSELNVNALLLGDSALYLCASSSEWGQETQYFGPGTRLLVL.

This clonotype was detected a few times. The DNA for the CDR3 is TGTGCCAGCAGCCAGCGGGAGGGCTACGAGCAGTACTTC. This translates into CASSQREGYEQYF. V usage is TRBV4-2 and J usage is TRBJ2-7; 9 bases line up with TRBD2. The germline gives CDR1 LGHNA, CDR2 YNFKEQ. The ends lost 3 bases at V and 3 bases at J; junction bases unmatched: 0. This CDR3 contains 13 residues.

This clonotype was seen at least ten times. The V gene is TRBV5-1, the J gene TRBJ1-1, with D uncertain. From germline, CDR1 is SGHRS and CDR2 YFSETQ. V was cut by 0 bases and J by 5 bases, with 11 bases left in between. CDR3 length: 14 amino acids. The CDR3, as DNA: TGCGCCAGCAGCTTGGCCCACAAGGATACTGAAGCTTTCTTT. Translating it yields CASSLAHKDTEAFF.

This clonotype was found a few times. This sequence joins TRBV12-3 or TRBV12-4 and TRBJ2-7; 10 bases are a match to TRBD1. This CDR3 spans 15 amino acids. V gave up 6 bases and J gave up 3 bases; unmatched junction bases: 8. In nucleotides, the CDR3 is TGTGCCAGCAGACAAACAGGACAGGGGGGCTACGAGCAGTACTTC. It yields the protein CASRQTGQGGYEQYF.

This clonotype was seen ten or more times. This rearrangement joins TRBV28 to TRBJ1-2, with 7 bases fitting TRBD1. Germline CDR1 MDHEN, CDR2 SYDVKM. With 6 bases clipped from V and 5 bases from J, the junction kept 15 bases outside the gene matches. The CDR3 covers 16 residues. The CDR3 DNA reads TGTGCCAGCAGGGACGGTGGGACAGTATCAACATATGGCTACACCTTC. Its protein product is CASRDGGTVSTYGYTF.

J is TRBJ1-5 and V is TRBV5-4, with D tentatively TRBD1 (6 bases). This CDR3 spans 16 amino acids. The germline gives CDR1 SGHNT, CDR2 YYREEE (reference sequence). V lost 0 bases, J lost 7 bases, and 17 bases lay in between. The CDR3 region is CASSLDQGSSGQPQHF. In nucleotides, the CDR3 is TGTGCCAGCAGCTTGGACCAGGGGAGCTCTGGGCAGCCCCAGCATTTT.

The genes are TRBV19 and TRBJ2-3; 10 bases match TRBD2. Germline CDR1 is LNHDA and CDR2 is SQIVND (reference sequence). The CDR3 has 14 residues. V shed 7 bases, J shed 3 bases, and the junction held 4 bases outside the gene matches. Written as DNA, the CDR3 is TGTGCCAGTACTAGCGGGGGACTAACAGATACGCAGTATTTT. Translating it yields CASTSGGLTDTQYF.

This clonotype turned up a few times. The CDR3 loop reads CASSQGKGSANVLTF. CDR3 DNA: TGTGCCAGCAGCCAGGGAAAGGGTAGCGCCAACGTCCTGACTTTC. The chain has TRBV12-3 or TRBV12-4 and TRBJ2-6; D possibly corresponds to TRBD1 (5 bases). The CDR3 is 15 amino acids. With 6 bases removed from V and 7 bases from J, the gap between germline ends came to 16 bases.

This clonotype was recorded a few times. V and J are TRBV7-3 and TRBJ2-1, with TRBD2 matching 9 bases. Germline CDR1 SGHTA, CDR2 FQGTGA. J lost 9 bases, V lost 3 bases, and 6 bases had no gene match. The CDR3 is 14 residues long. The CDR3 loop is CASSFLAGRSEQFF. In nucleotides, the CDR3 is TGTGCCAGCAGCTTCCTAGCGGGGAGGAGTGAGCAGTTCTTC.

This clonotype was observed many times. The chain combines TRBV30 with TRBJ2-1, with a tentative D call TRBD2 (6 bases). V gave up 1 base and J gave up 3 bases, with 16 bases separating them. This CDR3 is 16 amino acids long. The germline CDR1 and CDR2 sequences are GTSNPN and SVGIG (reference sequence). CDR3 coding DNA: TGTGCCTGGAGTGGGGGGACTTTTGATTACTACAATGAGCAGTTCTTC. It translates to CAWSGGTFDYYNEQFF.

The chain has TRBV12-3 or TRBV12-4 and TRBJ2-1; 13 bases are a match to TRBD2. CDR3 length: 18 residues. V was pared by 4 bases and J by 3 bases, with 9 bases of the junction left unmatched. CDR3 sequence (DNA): TGTGCCAGCAGTTGGGTACTAGCGGGAGGGCCGCTCTACAATGAGCAGTTCTTC. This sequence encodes CASSWVLAGGPLYNEQFF.

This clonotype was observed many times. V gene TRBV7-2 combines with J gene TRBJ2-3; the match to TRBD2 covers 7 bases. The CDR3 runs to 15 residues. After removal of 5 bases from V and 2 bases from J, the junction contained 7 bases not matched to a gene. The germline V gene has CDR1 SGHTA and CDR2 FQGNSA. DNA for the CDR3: TGTGCCAGCAGCAGGCGGCGGGACTACACAGATACGCAGTATTTT. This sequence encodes CASSRRRDYTDTQYF.

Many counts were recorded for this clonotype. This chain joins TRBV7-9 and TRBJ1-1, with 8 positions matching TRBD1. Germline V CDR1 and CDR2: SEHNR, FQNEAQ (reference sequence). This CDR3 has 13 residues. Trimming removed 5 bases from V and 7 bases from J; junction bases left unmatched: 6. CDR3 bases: TGTGCCAGCAGCCCCAGGGGGCTTGGTGAAGCTTTCTTT. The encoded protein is CASSPRGLGEAFF.

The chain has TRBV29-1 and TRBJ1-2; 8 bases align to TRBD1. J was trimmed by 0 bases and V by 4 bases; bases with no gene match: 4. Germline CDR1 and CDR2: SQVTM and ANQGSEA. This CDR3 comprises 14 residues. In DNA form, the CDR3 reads TGCAGCGTTGGTGACAGGGGATCTAACTATGGCTACACCTTC. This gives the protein CSVGDRGSNYGYTF.